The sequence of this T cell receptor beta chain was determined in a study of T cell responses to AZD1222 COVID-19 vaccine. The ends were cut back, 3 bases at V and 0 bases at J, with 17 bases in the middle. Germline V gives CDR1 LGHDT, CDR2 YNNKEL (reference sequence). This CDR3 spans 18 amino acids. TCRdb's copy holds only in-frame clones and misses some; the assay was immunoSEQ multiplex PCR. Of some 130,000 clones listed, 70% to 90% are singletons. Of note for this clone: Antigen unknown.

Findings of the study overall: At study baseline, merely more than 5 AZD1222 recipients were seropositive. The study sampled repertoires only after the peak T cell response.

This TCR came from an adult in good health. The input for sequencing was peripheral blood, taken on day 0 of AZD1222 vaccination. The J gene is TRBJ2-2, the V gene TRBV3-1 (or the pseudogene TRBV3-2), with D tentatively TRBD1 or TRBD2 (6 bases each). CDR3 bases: TGTGCCAGCAGCCAGATAGGGAGAGGGGGGACGAACACCGGGGAGCTGTTTTTT. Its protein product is CASSQIGRGGTNTGELFF.